Sequencing of this TCR beta chain was carried out in a study of CD8+ T cells in alopecia areata. cDNA serving as the sequencing template came from extracted, reverse transcribed RNA. Repertoires were generated with immunoSEQ multiplex PCR, while TCRdb's copy carries only in-frame clones and drops some. The sample contains about 210,000 clones, 64% of which appear only once. Noted treatment: oral pan-JAK inhibitor, 5-10 mg twice daily. This receptor was taken from a human donor with alopecia areata. The starting material was CD4+ T cells sorted from blood, obtained at week 4, from a patient treated with tofacitinib.

CDR3 loop: CASSVGYAEAFF. The DNA of the CDR3 is TGTGCCAGCAGTGTGGGATACGCTGAAGCTTTCTTT. V usage is TRBV25-1 and J usage is TRBJ1-1; D is unclear. In germline, CDR1 is MGHDK, CDR2 SYGVNS. The CDR3 extends over 12 amino acids. The V gene lost 4 bases and the J gene lost 6 bases, with 9 bases spanning the gap.